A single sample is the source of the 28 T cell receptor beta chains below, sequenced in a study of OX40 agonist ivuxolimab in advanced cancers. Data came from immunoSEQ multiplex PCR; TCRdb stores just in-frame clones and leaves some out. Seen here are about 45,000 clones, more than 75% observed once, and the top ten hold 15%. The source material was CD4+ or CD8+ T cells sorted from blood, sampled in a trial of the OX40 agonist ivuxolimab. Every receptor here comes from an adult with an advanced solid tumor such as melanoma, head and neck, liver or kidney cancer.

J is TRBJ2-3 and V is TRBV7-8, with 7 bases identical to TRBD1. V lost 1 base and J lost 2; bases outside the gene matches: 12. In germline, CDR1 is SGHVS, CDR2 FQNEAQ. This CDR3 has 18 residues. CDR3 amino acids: CASSLEFYGTDYTDTQYF. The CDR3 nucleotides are TGTGCCAGCAGCTTAGAATTTTACGGGACAGATTACACAGATACGCAGTATTTT.

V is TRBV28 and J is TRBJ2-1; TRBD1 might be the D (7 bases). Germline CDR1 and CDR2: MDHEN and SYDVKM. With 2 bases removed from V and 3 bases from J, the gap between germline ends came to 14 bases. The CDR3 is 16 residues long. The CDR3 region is CASSLLRGVLYNEQFF. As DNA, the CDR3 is TGTGCCAGCAGTTTACTCAGGGGGGTCCTCTACAATGAGCAGTTCTTC.

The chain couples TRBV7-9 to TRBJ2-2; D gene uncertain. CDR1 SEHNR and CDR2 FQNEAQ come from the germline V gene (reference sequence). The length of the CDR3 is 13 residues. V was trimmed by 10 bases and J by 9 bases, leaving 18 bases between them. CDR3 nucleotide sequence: TGTGCCATCGCGCGTGACCTTGTAAGGGAGCTGTTTTTT. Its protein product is CAIARDLVRELFF.

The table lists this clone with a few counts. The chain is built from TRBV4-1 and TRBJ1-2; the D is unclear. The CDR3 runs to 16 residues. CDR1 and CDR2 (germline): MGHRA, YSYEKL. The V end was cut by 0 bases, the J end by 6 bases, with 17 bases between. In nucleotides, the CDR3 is TGCGCCAGCAGCCAAGATCTTCCGGGCTCCCCCAATGGCTACACCTTC. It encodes CASSQDLPGSPNGYTF.

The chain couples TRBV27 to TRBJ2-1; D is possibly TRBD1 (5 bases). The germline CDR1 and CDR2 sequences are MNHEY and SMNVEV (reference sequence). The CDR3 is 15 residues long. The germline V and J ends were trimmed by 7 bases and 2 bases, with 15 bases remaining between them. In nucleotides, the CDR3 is TGTGCCAGCACCAAAGGGGTTCCAACCTACAATGAGCAGTTCTTC. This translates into CASTKGVPTYNEQFF.

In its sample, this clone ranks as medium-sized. CDR3 sequence: CASSLWGQPQHF. In DNA, the CDR3 is TGTGCCAGCAGTTTATGGGGTCAGCCCCAGCATTTT. The chain carries TRBV28 and TRBJ1-5; no reliable D call. The CDR3 has 12 amino acids. V lost 0 bases, J lost 6 bases, and 3 bases lay in between. Germline V lookup: CDR1 MDHEN, CDR2 SYDVKM.

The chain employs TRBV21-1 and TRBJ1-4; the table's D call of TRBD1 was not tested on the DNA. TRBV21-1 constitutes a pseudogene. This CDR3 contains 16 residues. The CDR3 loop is CASSAGQPATNEKLFF. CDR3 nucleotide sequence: TGTGCCAGCAGCGCCGGACAGCCTGCAACTAATGAAAAACTGTTTTTT.

CDR3 protein: CASSKRRASGADTQYF. CDR3 DNA sequence: TGTGCCAGCAGCAAAAGAAGGGCTAGCGGAGCAGATACGCAGTATTTT. The chain has TRBV21-1 and TRBJ2-3; the tabulated D call, TRBD2, remains unverified against the DNA. TRBV21-1 is assigned pseudogene status. The CDR3 sequence is 16 residues long.

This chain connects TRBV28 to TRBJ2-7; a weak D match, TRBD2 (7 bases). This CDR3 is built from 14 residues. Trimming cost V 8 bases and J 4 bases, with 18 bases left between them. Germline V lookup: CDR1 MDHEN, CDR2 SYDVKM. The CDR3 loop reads CASRGEGTSYEQYF. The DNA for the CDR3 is TGTGCCAGCCGAGGGGAGGGGACATCGTACGAGCAGTACTTC.

CDR3 nucleotide sequence: TGTGCCAGTAGTATGGGTCTTGAGCAGTTCTTC. Its translation: CASSMGLEQFF. The genes are TRBV19 and TRBJ2-1; the D is unclear. V was pared by 3 bases and J by 9 bases, with 6 bases between. CDR3 length: 11 residues. Germline values: CDR1 LNHDA, CDR2 SQIVND (reference sequence).

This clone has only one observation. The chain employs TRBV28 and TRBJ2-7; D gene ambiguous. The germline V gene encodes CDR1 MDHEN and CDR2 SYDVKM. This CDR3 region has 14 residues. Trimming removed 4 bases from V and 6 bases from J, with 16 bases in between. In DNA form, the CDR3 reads TGTGCCAGCAGTTCCCTCCCCCCCGTGGGCGAGCAGTACTTC. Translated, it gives CASSSLPPVGEQYF.

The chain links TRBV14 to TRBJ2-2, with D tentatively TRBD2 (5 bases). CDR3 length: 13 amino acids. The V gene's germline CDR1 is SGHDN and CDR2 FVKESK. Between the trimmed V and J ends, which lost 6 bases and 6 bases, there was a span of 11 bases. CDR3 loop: CASRQTGAGELFF. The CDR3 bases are TGTGCCAGCAGGCAGACCGGGGCCGGGGAGCTGTTTTTT.

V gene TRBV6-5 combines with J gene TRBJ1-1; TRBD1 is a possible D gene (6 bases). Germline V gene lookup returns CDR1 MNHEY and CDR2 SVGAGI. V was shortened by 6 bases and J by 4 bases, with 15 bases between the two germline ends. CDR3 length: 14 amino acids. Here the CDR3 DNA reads TGTGCCAGCAGCCGATTAGGGGGAGGCACTGAAGCTTTCTTT. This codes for CASSRLGGGTEAFF.

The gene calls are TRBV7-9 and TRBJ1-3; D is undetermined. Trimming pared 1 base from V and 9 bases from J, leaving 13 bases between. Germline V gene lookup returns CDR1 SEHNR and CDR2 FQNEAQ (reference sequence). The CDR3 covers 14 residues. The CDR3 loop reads CASSLGSDGLTIYF. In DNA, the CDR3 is TGTGCCAGCAGCTTAGGAAGCGATGGGCTCACCATATATTTT.

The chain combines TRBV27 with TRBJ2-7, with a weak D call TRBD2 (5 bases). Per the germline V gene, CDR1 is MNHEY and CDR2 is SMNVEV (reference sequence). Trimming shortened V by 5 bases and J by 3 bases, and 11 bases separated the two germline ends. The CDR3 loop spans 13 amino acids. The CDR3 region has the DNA TGTGCCAGCAGTGTCGGACTGCACTACGAGCAGTACTTC. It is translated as CASSVGLHYEQYF.

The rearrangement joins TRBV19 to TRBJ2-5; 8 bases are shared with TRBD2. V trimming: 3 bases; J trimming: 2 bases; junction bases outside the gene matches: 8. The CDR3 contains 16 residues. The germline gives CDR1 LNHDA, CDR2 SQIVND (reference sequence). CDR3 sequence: CASSMRGPSGQETQYF. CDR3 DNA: TGTGCCAGTAGTATGCGCGGGCCTAGCGGGCAAGAGACCCAGTACTTC.

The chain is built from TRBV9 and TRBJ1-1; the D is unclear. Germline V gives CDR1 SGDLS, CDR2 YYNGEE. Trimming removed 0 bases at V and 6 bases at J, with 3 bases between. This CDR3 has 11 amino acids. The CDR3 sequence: CASSVGPEAFF. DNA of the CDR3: TGTGCCAGCAGCGTAGGCCCTGAAGCTTTCTTT.

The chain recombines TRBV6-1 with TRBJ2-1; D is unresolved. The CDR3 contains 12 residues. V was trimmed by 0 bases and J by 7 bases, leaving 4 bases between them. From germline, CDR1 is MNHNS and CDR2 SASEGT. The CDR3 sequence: CASSEAWNEQFF. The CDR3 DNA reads TGTGCCAGCAGTGAAGCCTGGAATGAGCAGTTCTTC.

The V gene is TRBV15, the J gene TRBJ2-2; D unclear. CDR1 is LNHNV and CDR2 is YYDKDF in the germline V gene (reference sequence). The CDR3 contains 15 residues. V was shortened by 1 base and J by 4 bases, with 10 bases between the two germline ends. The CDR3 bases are TGTGCCACCAGCAGAGTTTCCTCGGGCACCGGGGAGCTGTTTTTT. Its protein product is CATSRVSSGTGELFF.

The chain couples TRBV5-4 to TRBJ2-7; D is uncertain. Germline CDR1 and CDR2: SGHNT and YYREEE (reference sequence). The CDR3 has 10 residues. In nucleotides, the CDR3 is TGTCTTGACGGTACCTACGAGCAGTACTTC. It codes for CLDGTYEQYF.

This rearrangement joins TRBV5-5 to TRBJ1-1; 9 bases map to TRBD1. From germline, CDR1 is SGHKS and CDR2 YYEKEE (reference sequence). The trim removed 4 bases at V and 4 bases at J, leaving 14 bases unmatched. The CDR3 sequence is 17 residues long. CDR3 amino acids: CASSLRTGVSPSTEAFF. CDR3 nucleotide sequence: TGTGCCAGCAGCCTCCGGACAGGGGTGTCCCCCAGCACTGAAGCTTTCTTT. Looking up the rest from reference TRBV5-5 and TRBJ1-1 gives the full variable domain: DAGVTQSPTHLIKTRGQQVTLRCSPISGHKSVSWYQQVLGQGPQFIFQYYEKEERGRGNFPDRFSARQFPNYSSELNVNALLLGDSALYLCASSLRTGVSPSTEAFFGQGTRLTVV.

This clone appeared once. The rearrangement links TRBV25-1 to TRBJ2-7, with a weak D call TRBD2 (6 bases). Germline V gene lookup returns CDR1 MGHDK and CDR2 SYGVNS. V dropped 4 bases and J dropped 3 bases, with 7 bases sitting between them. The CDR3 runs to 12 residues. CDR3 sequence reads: CASSGLDYEQYF. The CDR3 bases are TGTGCCAGCAGTGGACTAGACTACGAGCAGTACTTC.

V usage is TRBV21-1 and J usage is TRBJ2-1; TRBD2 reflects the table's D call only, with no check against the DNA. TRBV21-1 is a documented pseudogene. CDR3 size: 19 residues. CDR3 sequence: CASSKEGKVGGISYNEQFF. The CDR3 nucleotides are TGTGCCAGCAGCAAAGAGGGAAAGGTCGGCGGGATATCCTACAATGAGCAGTTCTTC.

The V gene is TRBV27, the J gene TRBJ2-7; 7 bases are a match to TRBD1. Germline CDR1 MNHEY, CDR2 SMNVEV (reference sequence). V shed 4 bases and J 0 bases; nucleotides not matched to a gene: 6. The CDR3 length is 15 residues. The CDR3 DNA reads TGTGCCAGCAGTTCCGGACAGGCCAGCTCCTACGAGCAGTACTTC. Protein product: CASSSGQASSYEQYF.

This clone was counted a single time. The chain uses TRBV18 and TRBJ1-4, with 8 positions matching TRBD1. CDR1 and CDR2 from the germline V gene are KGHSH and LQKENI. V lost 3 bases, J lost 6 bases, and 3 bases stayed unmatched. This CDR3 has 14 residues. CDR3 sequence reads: CASSPSQGDEKLFF. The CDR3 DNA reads TGTGCCAGCTCACCTTCACAGGGGGATGAAAAACTGTTTTTT.

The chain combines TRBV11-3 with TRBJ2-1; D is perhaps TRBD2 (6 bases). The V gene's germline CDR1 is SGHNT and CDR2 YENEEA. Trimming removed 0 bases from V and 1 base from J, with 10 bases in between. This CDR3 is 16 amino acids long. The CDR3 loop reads CASSLDGSGSYNEQFF. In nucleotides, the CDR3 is TGTGCCAGCAGCTTAGATGGGAGCGGGTCCTACAATGAGCAGTTCTTC.

CDR3 protein: CASGDFSYEQYF. In nucleotides, the CDR3 is TGTGCCAGTGGGGACTTCTCCTACGAGCAGTACTTC. V is TRBV19 and J is TRBJ2-5, with D possibly being TRBD2 (6 bases). The tail of the sequence fits TRBJ2-7 better, so the J call may be wrong. The CDR3 contains 12 residues. CDR1 and CDR2 (germline): LNHDA, SQIVND (reference sequence).

This CDR3 is CASSLGWGDFF. The DNA for the CDR3 is TGTGCCAGCAGCTTAGGGTGGGGGGACTTCTTC. The chain is built from TRBV7-9 and TRBJ2-1; D might be TRBD2 (6 bases). Trimming removed 1 base from V and 16 bases from J, with 11 bases in between. CDR1 is SEHNR and CDR2 is FQNEAQ in the germline V gene (reference sequence). The CDR3 extends over 11 amino acids.